The sequence of this TCR beta chain was determined in a study of CD8+CD57+ T cells in acquired aplastic anemia. Study-wide results and caveats: Patients and controls had CD8+ Simpson's diversity values that were not significantly distinct.

The study profiled TCR beta VDJ and CDR3 using genomic DNA as template. TCRdb redid the calling of the reads with MiXCR, one entry per CDR3 protein. Of roughly 120,000 distinct CDR3 sequences in the sample, 45% to 60% are singletons; the top ten hold roughly 30%. CDR3 length equals 14 residues. The germline V gene encodes CDR1 LNHDA and CDR2 SQIVND (reference sequence). V lost 4 bases, J lost 4 bases, and 13 bases lay in between. For sequencing, patients were chosen who had shown expansion of CD8+CD57+ cells by flow cytometry. The blood sampling took place in patients who had so far received no therapy. This clonotype has a count of ten or more. As yet, its antigen is unknown.

The chain links TRBV19 to TRBJ1-2; D is uncertain. The TCR was taken from a human donor with aplastic anemia. Sequencing was performed on sorted CD4+, CD8+, or CD8+CD57+ T cells (not recorded which) from PBMCs. CDR3 sequence: CASSKTQNLYGYTF. In nucleotides, the CDR3 is TGTGCCAGTAGTAAAACACAGAACCTCTATGGCTACACCTTC.